These T cell receptor beta chains were read from a single sample in a study of control samples from healthy donors and cancer patients. Measured with immunoSEQ multiplex PCR; TCRdb has only the in-frame clones, and not every one. The sample holds approximately 100,000 clones, 85% to 90% seen once. The sequenced sample consisted of blood. These TCRs come from a man aged 25-45 years in good health. The CDR3 runs from the conserved cysteine through the conserved F or W. D genes are given only for firm matches. Clone size is stated in some rows and not others, as once, few, many or a class when expanded.

.	.	TRBV7-2	TRBJ2-7	TGTGCCAGCAGCCCGGACTATTCCTACGAGCAGTACTTC	CASSPDYSYEQYF
.	.	TRBV7-9	TRBJ2-5	TGTGCCAGCAGCCCCGCCGGAGAGACCCAGTACTTC	CASSPAGETQYF
.	once	TRBV4-3	TRBJ1-1	TGCGCCAGCAGCCAAGAGGGTGGGGGACCCGATGAAGCTTTCTTT	CASSQEGGGPDEAFF
TRBD2	.	TRBV28	TRBJ2-7	TGTGCCAGCACCCCCTCCCGACTAGCGGGAGGGGACGAGCAGTACTTC	CASTPSRLAGGDEQYF
.	.	TRBV4-3	TRBJ2-1	TGCGCCAGCAGCCAAGATCTTAGAACCAAGGGTTCGTTCTTC	CASSQDLRTKGSFF
.	.	TRBV11-2	TRBJ1-2	TGTGCCAGCAGCTTAGATAGCCCACGGCGGGGATTCGGCTACACCTTC	CASSLDSPRRGFGYTF
.	.	TRBV18	TRBJ1-2	TGTGCCAGCTCACAGGTAGTTGGGGATGTCGGCTATGGCTACACCTTC	CASSQVVGDVGYGYTF
TRBD2	.	TRBV4-1	TRBJ2-2	TGCGCCAGCAGCCAACCCCGGTGGCTAGCGGGGGGGGCGAACACCGGGGAGCTGTTTTTT	CASSQPRWLAGGANTGELFF
.	.	TRBV19	TRBJ1-1	TGTGCCAGTACCCGGTGGTCTTCGAACACTGAAGCTTTCTTT	CASTRWSSNTEAFF
.	once	TRBV30	TRBJ1-1	TGTGCCTGGACCCATCGGAACAGGAACACTGAAGCTTTCTTT	CAWTHRNRNTEAFF
.	few	TRBV29-1	TRBJ2-6	TGCAGCGTTGATTTTTCCGGGGCCAACGTCCTGACTTTC	CSVDFSGANVLTF
.	.	TRBV4-1	TRBJ1-5	TGCGCCAGCAGCCTACAAGCGGGGAGATCGAATCAGCCCCAGCATTTT	CASSLQAGRSNQPQHF
.	.	TRBV19	TRBJ1-5	TGTGCCAGTAACCCAGGGTACGGCCAGCCCCAGCATTTT	CASNPGYGQPQHF